The sequence of this TCR beta chain was determined in a study of T cell responses to AZD1222 COVID-19 vaccine. TCRdb keeps only in-frame clones here, not all; method: immunoSEQ multiplex PCR. Here the sample spans about 160,000 clones, 92% being singletons. The sample in question was peripheral blood, obtained 28 days after the second AZD1222 dose. The receptor comes from an adult who received the AZD1222 COVID-19 vaccine.

As DNA, the CDR3 is TGTGCCAGCAGCGCACGATTAGTTGCGGATGAGCAGTTCTTC. This sequence encodes CASSARLVADEQFF. The J gene is TRBJ2-1, the V gene TRBV7-9; D not certain. Germline lookup yields CDR1 SEHNR and CDR2 FQNEAQ (reference sequence). The germline V and J ends were trimmed by 5 bases and 8 bases, with 16 bases remaining between them. The CDR3 runs to 14 residues.